This T cell receptor beta chain was retrieved from a study of shared clonotypes between healthy human individuals. This CDR3 region has 16 residues. Germline-derived CDR1 and CDR2 are MNHEY and SMNVEV (reference sequence). V lost 3 bases and J lost 5; bases outside the gene matches: 11. General observations from the study: Rarefaction exposed incomplete sorted-subset sequencing despite large depth.

Deep-level assay runs were performed. Some clones are missing from TCRdb's copy, which holds only in-frame ones; the method was immunoSEQ multiplex PCR. In the table there are more than 600,000 clones, 92% of which are singletons. Concerning this clone itself: Its target is not known.

CD8 cells regarded as naive lacked CD45RO, were positively chosen for CCR7, and omitted terminally differentiated effector memory CD45RA+ cells. Sequencing input: naive CD8+ T cells sorted from blood. This TCR derives from a man under 40 in good health. This chain links TRBV27 with TRBJ1-1; 8 bases match TRBD1. CDR3 loop: CASSFLTGVSRTEAFF. CDR3 nucleotides: TGTGCCAGCAGTTTCTTGACAGGGGTGTCACGGACTGAAGCTTTCTTT.